One sample yielded the 12 T cell receptor beta chains listed below, sequenced in a study of T cells after yellow fever vaccination. From the 5' RACE reads, TCRdb called clonotypes with MiXCR, one entry per CDR3 protein. The profile covers 300,000 to 450,000 distinct CDR3 sequences, with 8% to 9.5% appearing a single time and 17% taken by the ten largest. This sample comprised PBMCs, obtained more than 40 days after the first yellow fever vaccination. All receptors come from a young man who received the YFV17D yellow fever vaccine.

V gene TRBV5-1 combines with J gene TRBJ2-3; perhaps TRBD2 as D (5 bases). The germline V and J ends were trimmed by 5 bases and 5 bases, with 9 bases remaining between them. The CDR3 spans 12 residues. CDR1 is SGHRS, CDR2 YFSETQ, per germline. The CDR3 DNA reads as TGCGCCAGCAGGAAAGAGGGAGATACGCAGTATTTT. It encodes CASRKEGDTQYF.

In this sample, this clonotype turned up a few times. The chain recombines TRBV6-2 or TRBV6-3 with TRBJ2-2, with TRBD2 as a possible D gene (5 bases). Germline V gene data show CDR1 as MNHEY and CDR2 as SVGEGT. The CDR3 runs to 16 residues. Deletions cut 4 bases from V and 1 base from J, with 13 bases between. The CDR3 region is CASSFPAVGNTGELFF. Here the CDR3 DNA reads TGTGCCAGCAGTTTCCCAGCGGTCGGGAACACCGGGGAGCTGTTTTTT.

The chain couples TRBV2 to TRBJ1-1; weak D call: TRBD1 (5 bases). Germline V CDR1 and CDR2: SNHLY, FYNNEI. V shed 1 base and J shed 3 bases, with 12 bases lying between them. This CDR3 has 15 amino acids. The CDR3 DNA follows: TGTGCCAGCAGTGAAGGGGCGCCAGGGCACACTGAAGCTTTCTTT. The encoded protein is CASSEGAPGHTEAFF.

This rearrangement joins TRBV4-3 to TRBJ2-1; no clear D gene. The CDR3 contains 16 residues. Germline-derived CDR1 and CDR2 are LGHNA and YSLEER. The V end lost 4 bases, the J end lost 7 bases, and 20 bases lay between the germline ends. DNA for the CDR3: TGCGCCAGCAGCCCTGAGGAAGGCTACATAAGAAATGAGCAGTTCTTC. Translated, it gives CASSPEEGYIRNEQFF.

This clonotype was seen at least ten times. The chain recombines TRBV7-2 with TRBJ1-5; D is uncertain. V lost 5 bases and J 0 bases, leaving 2 bases between the germline ends. The CDR3 loop spans 12 amino acids. Germline V gene sequence: CDR1 SGHTA, CDR2 FQGNSA. For the CDR3, the DNA is TGTGCCAGCAGCGTTAGCAATCAGCCCCAGCATTTT. Translation: CASSVSNQPQHF. Looking up the rest from reference TRBV7-2 and TRBJ1-5 gives the full variable domain: GAGVSQSPSNKVTEKGKDVELRCDPISGHTALYWYRQSLGQGLEFLIYFQGNSAPDKSGLPSDRFSAERTGGSVSTLTIQRTQQEDSAVYLCASSVSNQPQHFGDGTRLSIL.

This chain connects TRBV12-3 or TRBV12-4 to TRBJ2-2; 8 bases map to TRBD1. The CDR3 sequence is 15 residues long. J lost 1 base, V lost 8 bases, and 6 bases had no gene match. CDR3 bases: TGTGCCAGCTTGACCGGGACAGGGAACACCGGGGAGCTGTTTTTT. This encodes CASLTGTGNTGELFF.

V and J are TRBV5-1 and TRBJ2-7, with D possibly TRBD2 on 6 matching bases. The V end was cut by 4 bases, the J end by 0 bases, with 11 bases between. The CDR3 covers 14 residues. CDR1 and CDR2 (germline): SGHRS, YFSETQ. The CDR3 nucleotides are TGCGCCAGCAGCCTACTGACTAGCTCCTACGAGCAGTACTTC. It is translated as CASSLLTSSYEQYF.

In this sample, this clonotype turned up a few times. V and J are TRBV20-1 and TRBJ2-5, with D unclear. Per the germline V gene, CDR1 is DFQATT and CDR2 is SNEGSKA (reference sequence). The CDR3 spans 13 residues. V was pared by 1 base and J by 0 bases, with 6 bases between. CDR3 nucleotide sequence: TGCAGTGCTAGAGGGGGTCACCAAGAGACCCAGTACTTC. Its translation is CSARGGHQETQYF.

This clonotype was detected ten times or more. V is TRBV19 and J is TRBJ2-1; 11 bases map to TRBD2. CDR1 and CDR2 (germline): LNHDA, SQIVND (reference sequence). J lost 4 bases, V lost 5 bases, and 4 bases had no gene match. CDR3 length: 15 residues. Written as DNA, the CDR3 is TGTGCCAGTAGTCAGACTAGCGGGGATTACAATGAGCAGTTCTTC. The encoded protein is CASSQTSGDYNEQFF.

This clonotype turned up a few times. The genes are TRBV13 and TRBJ2-1; 8 bases match TRBD1. V dropped 5 bases and J dropped 0; count of bases not matched to a gene: 6. This CDR3 has 16 residues. Germline CDR1 reads PRHDT; CDR2 reads FYEKMQ (reference sequence). For the CDR3, the DNA is TGTGCCAGCAGCCTTCGACAGGGGCCCTCCTACAATGAGCAGTTCTTC. Protein sequence: CASSLRQGPSYNEQFF.

This clonotype was detected many times. The V and J genes are TRBV13 and TRBJ2-7; D call uncertain. This CDR3 has 11 residues. Per the germline V gene, CDR1 is PRHDT and CDR2 is FYEKMQ (reference sequence). Trimming took 4 bases from V and 7 from J, leaving 8 bases between them. CDR3 bases: TGTGCCAGCAGCTCCCTAGGGGAGCAGTACTTC. Translated, it gives CASSSLGEQYF.

This clonotype was counted between two and nine times. The chain recombines TRBV7-9 with TRBJ2-7; D is unclear. Germline CDR1 reads SEHNR; CDR2 reads FQNEAQ (reference sequence). V was trimmed by 0 bases and J by 2 bases, leaving 14 bases between them. There are 16 residues in the CDR3. CDR3 coding DNA: TGTGCCAGCAGCTTAGCGCTTGGCCTTGGGACCTACGAGCAGTACTTC. Translation gives CASSLALGLGTYEQYF. The complete variable domain, with remaining parts taken from reference TRBV7-9 and TRBJ2-7, reads DTGVSQNPRHKITKRGQNVTFRCDPISEHNRLYWYRQTLGQGPEFLTYFQNEAQLEKSRLLSDRFSAERPKGSFSTLEIQRTEQGDSAMYLCASSLALGLGTYEQYFGPGTRLTVT.